This T cell receptor (beta chain) emerged from a study of control samples from healthy donors and cancer patients. Germline lookup yields CDR1 SGHAT and CDR2 FQNNGV. With 1 base removed from V and 8 bases from J, the gap between germline ends came to 12 bases. This CDR3 region has 14 residues. TCRdb's copy holds only in-frame clones and misses some; the assay was immunoSEQ multiplex PCR. The table records about 410,000 clones, around nine tenths of them present only once. The clonotype comes from a man in his forties with head and neck cancer. The sequencing input was PBMCs. V is TRBV11-2 and J is TRBJ2-1, with D possibly being TRBD1 (6 bases). DNA of the CDR3: TGTGCCAGCAGCTTAGGGGGGCGCTGGGATGAGCAGTTCTTC. Its translation is CASSLGGRWDEQFF.